These 22 T cell receptor beta chains originate from one sample sequenced in a study of OX40 agonist ivuxolimab in advanced cancers. The data were produced by immunoSEQ multiplex PCR, yet TCRdb's version contains in-frame clones alone and is incomplete. Here the sample spans 90,000 to 100,000 clones, approximately 80% being singletons. The source material was CD4+ or CD8+ T cells sorted from blood, sampled in a trial of the OX40 agonist ivuxolimab. All receptors come from an adult with an advanced solid tumor such as melanoma, head and neck, liver or kidney cancer.

The genes are TRBV19 and TRBJ2-1, with TRBD1 matching over 8 bases. This CDR3 region has 15 residues. Trimming at V came to 6 bases and at J to 8 bases, leaving 12 bases not matched to a gene. Germline lookup yields CDR1 LNHDA and CDR2 SQIVND (reference sequence). CDR3 bases: TGTGCCAGTAGGCCTCTCGACAGGGGCCGGGATGAGCAGTTCTTC. This translates into CASRPLDRGRDEQFF. The entire variable domain, with the rest obtained from reference TRBV19 and TRBJ2-1, is as follows: DGGITQSPKYLFRKEGQNVTLSCEQNLNHDAMYWYRQDPGQGLRLIYYSQIVNDFQKGDIAEGYSVSREKKESFPLTVTSAQKNPTAFYLCASRPLDRGRDEQFFGPGTRLTVL.

V usage is TRBV7-2 and J usage is TRBJ2-7; TRBD1 matches 8 bases. This CDR3 is built from 15 residues. Germline V CDR1 and CDR2: SGHTA, FQGNSA. Trimming took 5 bases from V and 0 from J; bases not matched to a gene: 6. The DNA of the CDR3 is TGTGCCAGCAGCCCACAGGGGGGAGGCTCCTACGAGCAGTACTTC. It yields the protein CASSPQGGGSYEQYF.

This clone has only one observation. CDR3 protein: CASSLGSVQNQPQHF. CDR3 sequence (DNA): TGTGCCAGCAGTTTGGGGTCAGTACAGAATCAGCCCCAGCATTTT. The gene calls are TRBV28 and TRBJ1-5; D unresolved. The V end was cut by 3 bases, the J end by 4 bases, with 13 bases between. The germline V gene encodes CDR1 MDHEN and CDR2 SYDVKM. This CDR3 comprises 15 residues.

This clone was detected only once. The chain is built from TRBV4-3 and TRBJ2-7; D gene uncertain. Germline CDR1 and CDR2: LGHNA and YSLEER. The CDR3 loop spans 13 amino acids. V lost 0 bases and J lost 6, with 9 bases in between. In DNA form, the CDR3 reads TGCGCCAGCAGCCAAGAGCTACCTGGCGAGCAGTACTTC. Amino acids: CASSQELPGEQYF.

The chain combines TRBV7-2 with TRBJ1-1; the D gene is possibly TRBD1 (6 bases). Trimming left V 4 bases short and J 4 bases short, with 13 bases between. This CDR3 is built from 14 residues. Germline assignment: CDR1 SGHTA and CDR2 FQGNSA. CDR3 nucleotide sequence: TGTGCCAGCAGCTCGGAAGGCAGGGGCACTGAAGCTTTCTTT. It yields the protein CASSSEGRGTEAFF.

The CDR3 nucleotides read TGTGCCAGCAGCCTCACGGGGGGTACAGGGGGAGCAGATACGCAGTATTTT. Translation gives CASSLTGGTGGADTQYF. The gene calls are TRBV4-2 and TRBJ2-3, with a tentative D call TRBD1 (8 bases). The CDR3 has 17 residues. Germline CDR1 is LGHNA and CDR2 is YNFKEQ. Trimming removed 4 bases at V and 4 bases at J, with 21 bases between.

The rearrangement links TRBV30 to TRBJ2-7, with D tentatively TRBD2 (6 bases). Trimming took off 1 base at V and 0 bases at J, with 13 bases between the two ends. This CDR3 spans 15 amino acids. The germline gives CDR1 GTSNPN, CDR2 SVGIG (reference sequence). The CDR3 region is CAWSGGLFLSYEQYF. For the CDR3, the DNA is TGTGCCTGGAGTGGGGGACTTTTCCTCTCCTACGAGCAGTACTTC.

This clone was observed a handful of times. The CDR3 nucleotides are TGTGCCAGCGTTGCTAGCGGAGATCGGGAGACCCAGTACTTC. Translation gives CASVASGDRETQYF. The chain recombines TRBV28 with TRBJ2-5; 7 bases line up with TRBD2. The CDR3 loop spans 14 amino acids. Losses at the gene ends were 8 bases for V and 5 bases for J; bases not matched to a gene: 11. Germline values: CDR1 MDHEN, CDR2 SYDVKM.

V and J are TRBV30 and TRBJ1-6; 8 bases are shared with TRBD1. J was trimmed by 8 bases and V by 5 bases; bases with no gene match: 5. The germline V gene has CDR1 GTSNPN and CDR2 SVGIG (reference sequence). The CDR3 has 13 amino acids. DNA of the CDR3: TGTGCCTGGGGACAGGGCAATGATTCACCCCTCCACTTT. Translated: CAWGQGNDSPLHF.

The chain couples TRBV27 to TRBJ2-3; 11 bases are a match to TRBD1. Looked up from germline, CDR1 is MNHEY and CDR2 is SMNVEV (reference sequence). The CDR3 length is 14 residues. V shed 3 bases, J shed 5 bases, and the junction held 1 base outside the gene matches. CDR3 nucleotide sequence: TGTGCCAGCAGTTTGGACAGGGGGCAAGATACGCAGTATTTT. Translated: CASSLDRGQDTQYF.

The rearrangement joins TRBV4-2 to TRBJ2-1, with 16 bases that match TRBD2. The germline V gene encodes CDR1 LGHNA and CDR2 YNFKEQ. This CDR3 is 19 amino acids long. J gave up 10 bases and V 1 base, and 13 bases lay outside the gene matches. The DNA of the CDR3 is TGTGCCAGCAGCCAAGTCGGGACTAGCGGGAGGGCAGGCTTTTGGGAGCAGTTCTTC. Translation gives CASSQVGTSGRAGFWEQFF.

V and J are TRBV6-6 and TRBJ1-2; TRBD1 matches 7 bases. Germline CDR1 MNHNY, CDR2 SVGAGI (reference sequence). The V and J ends lost 7 bases and 2 bases, in that order; junction bases with no gene match: 7. The CDR3 consists of 14 residues. The DNA of the CDR3 is TGTGCCAGCACGATAGGGGGCTCCAACTATGGCTACACCTTC. Its translation is CASTIGGSNYGYTF.

The chain recombines TRBV6-5 with TRBJ2-5, with 8 nucleotides matching TRBD1. The CDR3 has 15 residues. V lost 5 bases and J lost 4; bases outside the gene matches: 9. Germline CDR1 and CDR2: MNHEY and SVGAGI. The CDR3 DNA reads TGTGCCAGCAGTCAAGGACAGGGTAGAGGAGAGACCCAGTACTTC. Its translation is CASSQGQGRGETQYF.

J is TRBJ2-5 and V is TRBV7-9; 13 bases match TRBD2. The CDR3 contains 15 residues. With 5 bases clipped from V and 1 base from J, the junction kept 1 base outside the gene matches. The germline gives CDR1 SEHNR, CDR2 FQNEAQ (reference sequence). CDR3 sequence: CASSRLAGGQETQYF. CDR3 nucleotide sequence: TGTGCCAGCAGCCGACTAGCGGGGGGCCAAGAGACCCAGTACTTC.

The chain combines TRBV6-1 with TRBJ2-5; D possibly corresponds to TRBD1 (6 bases). Germline V gene lookup returns CDR1 MNHNS and CDR2 SASEGT. The CDR3 extends over 13 amino acids. With 6 bases removed from V and 4 bases from J, the gap between germline ends came to 12 bases. CDR3 amino acids: CASRQGIRETQYF. The DNA for the CDR3 is TGTGCCAGCAGGCAGGGGATACGAGAGACCCAGTACTTC.

The chain recombines TRBV2 with TRBJ1-2; 7 nucleotides align to TRBD1. CDR3 length: 16 residues. V lost 5 bases to trimming and J lost 3 bases; unmatched junction nucleotides: 12. From germline, CDR1 is SNHLY and CDR2 FYNNEI. CDR3 sequence (DNA): TGTGCCAGCAGTTTTGATAAGACAGGGCAGGACTATGGCTACACCTTC. This encodes CASSFDKTGQDYGYTF.

The genes are TRBV5-1 and TRBJ1-5; D unclear. Trimming stripped 0 bases from V and 1 base from J, with 8 bases between. CDR3 length equals 15 residues. The germline CDR1 and CDR2 sequences are SGHRS and YFSETQ. The CDR3 here is CASSLDPWSNQPQHF. The CDR3 nucleotides are TGCGCCAGCAGCTTGGATCCCTGGAGCAATCAGCCCCAGCATTTT.

V is TRBV5-1 and J is TRBJ1-2; 10 nucleotides agree with TRBD1. The germline V gene encodes CDR1 SGHRS and CDR2 YFSETQ. This CDR3 is built from 15 residues. V lost 4 bases to trimming and J lost 6 bases; unmatched junction nucleotides: 9. The DNA for the CDR3 is TGCGCCAGCAGCATTCGGACAGGGGGATTCGATGGCTACACCTTC. It yields the protein CASSIRTGGFDGYTF.

The CDR3 coding sequence is TGTGCCAGCCGGGGGCCCGGACAGGGCTTCTACGAGCAGTACTTC. Amino acids: CASRGPGQGFYEQYF. This rearrangement joins TRBV7-9 to TRBJ2-7; 8 bases fit TRBD1. The trim removed 8 bases at V and 3 bases at J, leaving 12 bases unmatched. From germline, CDR1 is SEHNR and CDR2 FQNEAQ (reference sequence). This CDR3 is built from 15 residues.

The chain has TRBV7-2 and TRBJ2-7; 11 positions match TRBD2. Trimming at V came to 6 bases and at J to 7 bases, leaving 8 bases not matched to a gene. Germline V lookup: CDR1 SGHTA, CDR2 FQGNSA. CDR3 length: 14 amino acids. CDR3 sequence reads: CASRKTSGTKEQYF. The CDR3 bases are TGTGCCAGCAGGAAGACTAGCGGGACTAAAGAGCAGTACTTC. The full variable domain, its missing parts supplied by reference TRBV7-2 and TRBJ2-7, is GAGVSQSPSNKVTEKGKDVELRCDPISGHTALYWYRQSLGQGLEFLIYFQGNSAPDKSGLPSDRFSAERTGGSVSTLTIQRTQQEDSAVYLCASRKTSGTKEQYFGPGTRLTVT.

The chain has TRBV19 and TRBJ1-1; perhaps TRBD1 as D (5 bases). Trimming shortened V by 4 bases and J by 4 bases, and 10 bases separated the two germline ends. This CDR3 is 13 amino acids long. The germline CDR1 and CDR2 sequences are LNHDA and SQIVND (reference sequence). CDR3 residues: CASSTKGPTEAFF. CDR3 sequence (DNA): TGTGCCAGTAGTACTAAGGGGCCCACTGAAGCTTTCTTT.

The chain carries TRBV14 and TRBJ1-1; tentative D call: TRBD1 (5 bases). The CDR3 is 11 amino acids. Germline CDR1 SGHDN, CDR2 FVKESK. The V gene lost 2 bases and the J gene lost 11 bases, with 9 bases spanning the gap. CDR3 sequence: CASSQWGRAFF. The CDR3 DNA reads TGTGCCAGCAGCCAATGGGGCCGGGCTTTCTTT.